Given below is one T cell receptor beta chain in context. Germline loops: CDR1 LNHDA, CDR2 SQIVND (reference sequence). The CDR3 loop spans 17 amino acids. Trimming removed 1 base from V and 8 bases from J; junction bases left unmatched: 8. The data derive from a study of T cells in Graves' hyperthyroidism and ophthalmopathy. RNA transcripts were the template for amplifying TCR beta CDR3 regions. RT-PCR in the first round (using the HTBI primer set) targeted the TCR CDR3. TCRdb reprocessed the multiplex PCR reads with MiXCR, giving one entry per CDR3 protein. In the table there are some 300,000 distinct CDR3 sequences, approximately 14% of which are singletons. With a duration under 2 months, the hyperthyroidism was newly diagnosed in patients aged 18 to 65. Exclusions: uncontrolled infection, other autoimmune disease, pregnancy, lactation.

This TCR came from a woman aged 40-49 years with Graves' hyperthyroidism. The rearrangement uses TRBV19 and TRBJ1-6; 10 positions agree with TRBD1. Sequencing was performed on blood. The CDR3 region is CASSIAPRTGGYSPLHF. CDR3 nucleotides: TGTGCCAGTAGTATAGCCCCACGGACAGGGGGATATTCACCCCTCCACTTT.